Listed here is a single T cell receptor beta chain. Assay used: immunoSEQ multiplex PCR; TCRdb lists only in-frame clones, some missing. This table has 180,000 or so clones, more than 80% appearing once. The data were taken from a study of blood T cell repertoires in COVID-19. Enrolment of Seattle patients took place during active infection, and they were followed longitudinally. CDR1 and CDR2 (germline): SQVTM, ANQGSEA. This CDR3 comprises 17 residues. V shed 8 bases and J shed 2 bases, with 25 bases lying between them. The sample consisted of peripheral blood. The chain is built from TRBV29-1 and TRBJ2-4, with D maybe TRBD2 (6 bases). This sequence was found in a woman in her thirties or forties with COVID-19, enrolled during active disease. CDR3 in DNA: TGCAGCTATAAGCGGGTCCTGGGGTCCAAATCCAAAAACATTCAGTACTTC. Protein: CSYKRVLGSKSKNIQYF.